Listed here are 15 T cell receptor beta chains from one sample, sequenced in a study of blood T cell repertoires in COVID-19 (dated by TCRdb to about 2020). Libraries were made using the immunoSEQ multiplex PCR assay. TCRdb retrieved this table from immuneACCESS and kept in-frame rearrangements only. Not all clones are present; in checked studies, unresolved V genes account for under half, and no reason is known for the remainder. Present in this sample are 200,000 to 250,000 clones, just over 85% of which were seen just once. The leading ten clones occupy 1.4% to 1.5% of the sample. Sequencing was carried out using peripheral blood. These receptors originate from a man aged 18 to 30 with active or convalescent COVID-19.

This clone was seen repeatedly, ten times or more. Written as DNA, the CDR3 is TGTGCCAGCAGTGAGACAGGGGATAATTCACCCCTCCACTTT. Its translation: CASSETGDNSPLHF. This chain links TRBV6-4 with TRBJ1-6; 8 bases match TRBD1. There are 14 residues in the CDR3. Germline CDR1 reads MRHNA; CDR2 reads SNTAGT. Unmatched junction bases numbered 0, after V lost 3 bases and J lost 5 bases.

The gene calls are TRBV20-1 and TRBJ2-3; no firm D call. The CDR3 contains 15 residues. CDR1 is DFQATT and CDR2 is SNEGSKA in the germline V gene (reference sequence). Trimming stripped 3 bases from V and 1 base from J, with 14 bases between. CDR3 region: CSASVAAGGTDTQYF. In nucleotides, the CDR3 is TGCAGTGCTAGTGTTGCTGCAGGTGGCACAGATACGCAGTATTTT.

This clone was recorded once. This chain joins TRBV6-5 and TRBJ1-5, with TRBD1 matching 8 bases. The V and J ends lost 4 bases and 2 bases, in that order; junction bases with no gene match: 7. Germline values: CDR1 MNHEY, CDR2 SVGAGI. The CDR3 is made up of 16 amino acids. Here the CDR3 DNA reads TGTGCCAGCAGTTCACAGGGGGGGAACGGCAATCAGCCCCAGCATTTT. Translation: CASSSQGGNGNQPQHF.

The V gene is TRBV6-5, the J gene TRBJ2-1; D is undetermined. V gave up 5 bases and J gave up 2 bases, with 10 bases separating them. Germline CDR1 MNHEY, CDR2 SVGAGI. CDR3 length: 14 amino acids. The CDR3 loop is CASSPPAAYNEQFF. Here the CDR3 DNA reads TGTGCCAGCAGTCCTCCGGCGGCCTACAATGAGCAGTTCTTC.

The chain uses TRBV3-1 (or the pseudogene TRBV3-2) and TRBJ2-7; 9 bases are a match to TRBD2. The CDR3 runs to 15 residues. J gave up 7 bases and V 0 bases, and 7 bases lay outside the gene matches. The germline V gene encodes CDR1 LGHDT and CDR2 YNNKEL (reference sequence). CDR3 sequence reads: CASSQEVAGVGEQYF. The CDR3 nucleotides are TGTGCCAGCAGCCAAGAGGTAGCGGGAGTCGGGGAGCAGTACTTC.

The chain combines TRBV6-2 or TRBV6-3 with TRBJ1-1; TRBD1 matches 8 bases. The CDR3 is 16 residues long. With V trimmed by 5 bases and J by 1 base, 9 bases remained unmatched. Looked up from germline, CDR1 is MNHEY and CDR2 is SVGEGT. CDR3 sequence reads: CASSNNRGGTNTEAFF. As DNA, the CDR3 is TGTGCCAGCAGTAACAACAGGGGGGGGACGAACACTGAAGCTTTCTTT.

CDR3 sequence: CASREGGEPNSPLHF. In nucleotides, the CDR3 is TGTGCCAGCAGGGAGGGGGGGGAGCCTAATTCACCCCTCCACTTT. The chain joins TRBV3-1 (or the pseudogene TRBV3-2) to TRBJ1-6; the D gene is possibly TRBD1 (6 bases). CDR3 length: 15 residues. V was clipped by 6 bases and J by 6 bases, with 15 bases between them. CDR1 is LGHDT and CDR2 is YNNKEL in the germline V gene (reference sequence).

V gene TRBV28 combines with J gene TRBJ1-2, with D unresolved. V dropped 6 bases and J dropped 4 bases, with 9 bases sitting between them. The germline CDR1 and CDR2 sequences are MDHEN and SYDVKM. The length of the CDR3 is 12 residues. The CDR3 sequence is CASRREVYGYTF. The CDR3, as DNA: TGTGCCAGCAGGCGGGAAGTCTATGGCTACACCTTC.

This chain links TRBV14 with TRBJ1-1; perhaps TRBD1 as D (6 bases). The V end was cut by 1 base, the J end by 4 bases, with 16 bases between. Germline V CDR1 and CDR2: SGHDN, FVKESK. CDR3 size: 16 residues. This chain's CDR3 is CASSQGAGGAVTEAFF. In DNA form, the CDR3 reads TGTGCCAGCAGCCAAGGCGCGGGGGGCGCGGTCACTGAAGCTTTCTTT. Together with reference TRBV14 and TRBJ1-1, the CDR3 gives the full variable domain: EAGVTQFPSHSVIEKGQTVTLRCDPISGHDNLYWYRRVMGKEIKFLLHFVKESKQDESGMPNNRFLAERTGGTYSTLKVQPAELEDSGVYFCASSQGAGGAVTEAFFGQGTRLTVV.

This chain uses TRBV27 with TRBJ2-7; 7 nucleotides line up with TRBD1. Trimming removed 5 bases from V and 6 bases from J; junction bases left unmatched: 10. CDR3 size: 14 residues. The germline V gene has CDR1 MNHEY and CDR2 SMNVEV (reference sequence). The CDR3 spells CASSPYLGGSEQYF. In nucleotides, the CDR3 is TGTGCCAGCAGTCCTTACCTAGGGGGCTCCGAGCAGTACTTC.

The chain carries TRBV27 and TRBJ2-7; D might be TRBD1 (5 bases). This CDR3 has 14 residues. CDR1 and CDR2 from the germline V gene are MNHEY and SMNVEV (reference sequence). Trimming cost V 4 bases and J 3 bases, with 13 bases left between them. The CDR3 is CASSSGQTDYEQYF. The CDR3 DNA sequence: TGTGCCAGCAGTTCAGGGCAGACCGACTACGAGCAGTACTTC.

This clone has more than one count but fewer than ten. The chain recombines TRBV7-3 with TRBJ2-2, with 9 nucleotides matching TRBD2. Unmatched junction bases numbered 3, after V lost 2 bases and J lost 2 bases. From germline, CDR1 is SGHTA and CDR2 FQGTGA. CDR3 size: 16 residues. DNA of the CDR3: TGTGCCAGCAGCTTAGATCTAGCGGGAAACACCGGGGAGCTGTTTTTT. Translation gives CASSLDLAGNTGELFF.

This clone has a handful of counts. The chain links TRBV15 to TRBJ1-1, with D hard to call. Trimming cost V 0 bases and J 3 bases, with 11 bases left between them. The CDR3 contains 15 residues. The V gene's germline CDR1 is LNHNV and CDR2 YYDKDF (reference sequence). CDR3 nucleotides: TGTGCCACCAGCAGAGATGCGGGTGGCTACACTGAAGCTTTCTTT. Translating it yields CATSRDAGGYTEAFF.

The V and J genes are TRBV3-1 (or the pseudogene TRBV3-2) and TRBJ2-3, with 10 positions matching TRBD2. Germline V gene sequence: CDR1 LGHDT, CDR2 YNNKEL (reference sequence). Trimming at V came to 1 base and at J to 4 bases, leaving 8 bases not matched to a gene. The CDR3 runs 17 residues. CDR3: CASSQGGSGRSADTQYF. DNA of the CDR3: TGTGCCAGCAGCCAAGGGGGTAGCGGGAGGTCCGCAGATACGCAGTATTTT.

V is TRBV15 and J is TRBJ1-5; 12 bases agree with TRBD1. Per the germline V gene, CDR1 is LNHNV and CDR2 is YYDKDF (reference sequence). Trimming cost V 0 bases and J 6 bases; bases outside gene matches: 12. This CDR3 comprises 19 residues. Here the CDR3 DNA reads TGTGCCACCAGCAGAGATTCTAATACGGGGACAGGGGGCAGTCAGCCCCAGCATTTT. Translated, it gives CATSRDSNTGTGGSQPQHF.